This record concerns one T cell receptor (beta chain) sequence. The antigen is not known. The protocol was immunoSEQ multiplex PCR, while the TCRdb copy is restricted to in-frame clones and leaves out a portion. The sample contains around 160,000 clones, 90% to 95% of which appear only once. The sample belongs to a study of T cell responses to AZD1222 COVID-19 vaccine. Findings and caveats of the study: Sampling that yielded the repertoires occurred only after the peak T cell response. Possibly, clonal diversity was underestimated; donors were largely white British and included more females. Seropositive at baseline were only a handful of AZD1222 recipients.

This CDR3 comprises 15 residues. The V end was cut by 2 bases, the J end by 7 bases, with 17 bases between. Germline loops: CDR1 MGHRA, CDR2 YSYEKL. The material was peripheral blood, obtained on day 0 of MenACWY control vaccination. The rearrangement uses TRBV4-1 and TRBJ2-5; D perhaps matches TRBD1 (6 bases). This receptor was obtained from an adult in good health. The CDR3 coding sequence is TGCGCCAGCAGCCAATGGCCATCAGGGGTAGGGACCCAGTACTTC. Residues: CASSQWPSGVGTQYF.